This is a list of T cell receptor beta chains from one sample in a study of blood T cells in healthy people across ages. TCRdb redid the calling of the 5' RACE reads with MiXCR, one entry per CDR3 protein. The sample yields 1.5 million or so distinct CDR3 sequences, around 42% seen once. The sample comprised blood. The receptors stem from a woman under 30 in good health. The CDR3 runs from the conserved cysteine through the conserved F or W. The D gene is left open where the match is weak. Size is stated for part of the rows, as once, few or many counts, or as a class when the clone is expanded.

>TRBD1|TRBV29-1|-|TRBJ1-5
CSVRTGGNNQPQHF
TGCAGCGTCCGAACAGGGGGCAACAATCAGCCCCAGCATTTT
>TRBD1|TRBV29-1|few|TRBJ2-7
CSFTGVSYEQYF
TGCAGCTTTACAGGGGTCTCCTACGAGCAGTACTTC
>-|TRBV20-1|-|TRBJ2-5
CSARDGRGGETQYF
TGCAGTGCTAGAGATGGACGGGGCGGGGAGACCCAGTACTTC
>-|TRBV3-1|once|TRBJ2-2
CASSHGGPIGELFF
TGTGCCAGCAGCCACGGGGGGCCGATCGGGGAGCTGTTTTTT
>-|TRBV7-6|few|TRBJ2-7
CASSLGQSSQYF
TGTGCCAGCAGCTTAGGACAGTCCTCCCAGTACTTC
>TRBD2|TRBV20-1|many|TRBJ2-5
CSAKLGTSGGLAQYF
TGCAGTGCTAAGCTCGGGACTAGCGGGGGCCTAGCTCAGTACTTC
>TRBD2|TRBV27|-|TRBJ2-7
CASSPIAGGIYEQYF
TGTGCCAGCAGTCCGATAGCGGGGGGCATTTACGAGCAGTACTTC
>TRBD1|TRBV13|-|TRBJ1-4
CASSRGTAEKLFF
TGTGCCAGCAGTCGGGGGACAGCTGAAAAACTGTTTTTT
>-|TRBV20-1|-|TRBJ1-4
CSAGTNEKLFF
TGCAGTGCTGGGACTAATGAAAAACTGTTTTTT
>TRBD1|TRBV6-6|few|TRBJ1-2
CASRLPGQVNYGYTF
TGTGCCAGCAGGCTACCGGGACAGGTGAACTATGGCTACACCTTC
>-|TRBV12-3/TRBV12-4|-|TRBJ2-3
CANTFGGRGDTQYF
TGTGCCAACACCTTCGGAGGAAGGGGAGATACGCAGTATTTT
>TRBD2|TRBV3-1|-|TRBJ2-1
CASSLMGLAELGEQFF
TGTGCCAGCAGCCTAATGGGACTAGCGGAACTCGGTGAGCAGTTCTTC
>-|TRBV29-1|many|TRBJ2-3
CSVAGAPLVTDTQYF
TGCAGCGTTGCGGGGGCTCCCCTTGTCACAGATACGCAGTATTTT
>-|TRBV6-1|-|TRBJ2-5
CASSEASLQETQYF
TGTGCCAGCAGTGAAGCCTCACTCCAAGAGACCCAGTACTTC
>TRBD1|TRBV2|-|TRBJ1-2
CASIGDRGPYGYTF
TGTGCCAGCATAGGGGACAGGGGACCCTATGGCTACACCTTC
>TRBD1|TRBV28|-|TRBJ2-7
CASSPYPGQKESYEQYF
TGTGCCAGCAGTCCCTACCCGGGACAGAAAGAATCCTACGAGCAGTACTTC
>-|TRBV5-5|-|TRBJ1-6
CASRTGTVSSYNSPLHF
TGTGCCAGCAGGACCGGGACGGTGAGCTCCTATAATTCACCCCTCCACTTT
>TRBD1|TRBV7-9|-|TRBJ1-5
CASSSQEGTGRGQPQHF
TGTGCCAGCAGCTCGCAGGAGGGGACAGGGAGAGGCCAGCCCCAGCATTTT
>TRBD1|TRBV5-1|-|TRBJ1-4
CASGGGTGVEKLFF
TGCGCCAGCGGCGGCGGGACAGGGGTTGAAAAACTGTTTTTT
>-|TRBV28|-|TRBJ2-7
CASSLQGTFNEQYF
TGTGCCAGCAGTCTACAGGGGACTTTCAATGAGCAGTACTTC
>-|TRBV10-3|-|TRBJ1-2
CAIRGGTGLGYGYTF
TGTGCCATACGGGGGGGCACAGGGTTGGGCTATGGCTACACCTTC
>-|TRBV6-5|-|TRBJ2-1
CATTKGGLGNEQFF
TGTGCCACTACCAAGGGGGGCCTAGGGAATGAGCAGTTCTTC
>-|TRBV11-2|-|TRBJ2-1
CASSLGSLQEYNEQFF
TGTGCCAGCAGCTTAGGTAGTTTACAGGAATACAATGAGCAGTTCTTC
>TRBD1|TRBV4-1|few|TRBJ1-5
CASSPPGTANQPQHF
TGCGCCAGCAGCCCGCCCGGGACAGCCAATCAGCCCCAGCATTTT
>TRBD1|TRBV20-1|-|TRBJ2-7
CSAKGAKTYEQYF
TGCAGTGCTAAGGGGGCCAAAACCTACGAGCAGTACTTC
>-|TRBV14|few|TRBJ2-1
CASSLQTSGNDNEQFF
TGTGCCAGCAGCCTACAAACTTCGGGGAACGACAATGAGCAGTTCTTC
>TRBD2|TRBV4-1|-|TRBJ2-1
CASSQALAGGINEQFF
TGCGCCAGCAGCCAAGCTCTAGCGGGGGGGATAAATGAGCAGTTCTTC
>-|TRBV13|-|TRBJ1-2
CASSSRVQGDYGYTF
TGTGCCAGCAGCTCTAGGGTACAGGGCGACTATGGCTACACCTTC
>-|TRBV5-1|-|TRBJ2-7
CASSLEDINSYEQYF
TGCGCCAGCAGCTTGGAGGACATAAACTCCTACGAGCAGTACTTC
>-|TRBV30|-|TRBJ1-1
CAWNFQNTEAFF
TGTGCCTGGAATTTTCAGAACACTGAAGCTTTCTTT
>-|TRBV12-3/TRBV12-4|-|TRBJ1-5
CASTHRTGQPQHF
TGTGCCAGCACCCACCGGACGGGTCAGCCCCAGCATTTT
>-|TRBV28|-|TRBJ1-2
CASSVAGSSYGYTF
TGTGCCAGCAGTGTAGCAGGATCTTCCTATGGCTACACCTTC
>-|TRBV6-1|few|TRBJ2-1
CASRGAVVLTGDLSNEQFF
TGTGCCAGCAGGGGAGCTGTGGTCCTAACGGGAGATTTAAGCAATGAGCAGTTCTTC
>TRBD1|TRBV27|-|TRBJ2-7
CASSFGTGGGNEQYF
TGTGCCAGCAGTTTTGGGACAGGGGGAGGGAACGAGCAGTACTTC
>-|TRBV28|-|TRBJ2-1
CASSFVREISYNEQFF
TGTGCCAGCAGTTTTGTCCGGGAAATCTCCTACAATGAGCAGTTCTTC
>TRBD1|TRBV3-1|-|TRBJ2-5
CASSQEDRVRSYNEQYF
TGTGCCAGCAGCCAGGAGGACAGGGTTCGCTCCTACAATGAGCAGTACTTC
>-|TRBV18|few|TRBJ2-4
CASSPSVLQENIQYF
TGTGCCAGCTCACCATCGGTCCTACAAGAGAACATTCAGTACTTC
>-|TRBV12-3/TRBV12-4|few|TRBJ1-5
CASRKTGNNQPQHF
TGTGCCAGCCGAAAAACGGGCAACAATCAGCCCCAGCATTTT
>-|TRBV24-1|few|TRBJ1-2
CATSDPGKPYGYTF
TGTGCCACCAGTGACCCAGGGAAACCCTATGGCTACACCTTC
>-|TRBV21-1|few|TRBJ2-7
CASSKASDRGLYEQYF
TGTGCCAGCAGCAAAGCGTCGGACAGGGGGCTCTACGAGCAGTACTTC
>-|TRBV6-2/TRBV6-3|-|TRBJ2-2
CASMEGADTGELFF
TGTGCCAGCATGGAGGGGGCTGACACCGGGGAGCTGTTTTTT
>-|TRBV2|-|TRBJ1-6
CASSGREGSPLHF
TGTGCCAGCAGTGGCAGGGAAGGCTCACCCCTCCACTTT
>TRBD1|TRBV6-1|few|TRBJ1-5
CASRGDRGWPQHF
TGTGCCAGCAGGGGGGACAGAGGTTGGCCCCAGCATTTT
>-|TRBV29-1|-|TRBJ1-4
CSVDDVGNNEKLFF
TGCAGCGTTGATGATGTTGGCAATAATGAAAAACTGTTTTTT
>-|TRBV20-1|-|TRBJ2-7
CSARDLRQSSSYEQYF
TGCAGTGCTAGAGATCTGAGACAATCGAGCTCCTACGAGCAGTACTTC
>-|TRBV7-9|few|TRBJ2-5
CASSLAMFWGETQYF
TGTGCCAGCAGCTTAGCTATGTTCTGGGGAGAGACCCAGTACTTC
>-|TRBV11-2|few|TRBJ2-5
CASSFRTAGGETQYF
TGTGCCAGCAGCTTCCGGACAGCCGGCGGGGAGACCCAGTACTTC